The following is a T cell receptor (beta chain) sequence with its context. The antigen is not known. A second roughly 6 to 12 cycle PCR used barcoded and J-beta primers. One entry per CDR3 protein, called by TCRdb with MiXCR from the 5' RACE reads. Of around 1,000,000 distinct CDR3 sequences in the sample, approximately 25% were seen once. V shed 1 base and J 5 bases; nucleotides not matched to a gene: 6. This CDR3 spans 15 amino acids. Germline V gene data show CDR1 as LNHNV and CDR2 as YYDKDF (reference sequence). The record originates from a study of blood T cells in healthy people across ages. Study-level findings and limits: Age showed a roughly linear inverse relationship with TCR beta diversity per million T cells.

These same records also appear under a second study, on T cells of mothers and their children. That publication notes: In each mother, TCR beta CDR3 reads exceeded 8 million; in each child, they numbered approximately 3.3 million. Clones that were microchimeric and persistent were not detected among T cells.

The sequence was obtained from a girl aged 2-10 years in good health. Specimen: blood. The J gene is TRBJ2-7, the V gene TRBV15; TRBD2 agrees at 9 bases. The CDR3 reads CATSRVRGGHHEQYF. As DNA, the CDR3 is TGTGCCACCAGCAGAGTGCGGGGGGGCCACCACGAGCAGTACTTC.